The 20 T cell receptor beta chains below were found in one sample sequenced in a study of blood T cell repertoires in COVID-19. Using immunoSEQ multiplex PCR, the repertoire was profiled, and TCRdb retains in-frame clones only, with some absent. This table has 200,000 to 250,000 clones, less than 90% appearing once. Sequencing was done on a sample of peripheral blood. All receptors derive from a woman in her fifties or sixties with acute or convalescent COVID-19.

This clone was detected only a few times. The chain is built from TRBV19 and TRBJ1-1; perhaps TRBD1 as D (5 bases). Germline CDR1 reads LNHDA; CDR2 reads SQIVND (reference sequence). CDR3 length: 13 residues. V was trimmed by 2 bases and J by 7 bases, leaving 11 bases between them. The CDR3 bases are TGTGCCAGTAGTATAACGGGGGGTGGTGAAGCTTTCTTT. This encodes CASSITGGGEAFF.

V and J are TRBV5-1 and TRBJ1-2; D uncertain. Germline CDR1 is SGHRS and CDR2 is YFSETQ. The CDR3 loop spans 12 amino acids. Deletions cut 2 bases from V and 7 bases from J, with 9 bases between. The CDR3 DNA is TGCGCCAGCAGCTTATCGGGTACTGGCTACACCTTC. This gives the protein CASSLSGTGYTF.

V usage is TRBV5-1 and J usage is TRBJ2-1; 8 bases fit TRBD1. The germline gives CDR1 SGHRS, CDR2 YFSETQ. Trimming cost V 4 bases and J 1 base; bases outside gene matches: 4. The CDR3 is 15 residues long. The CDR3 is CASSGQGASYNEQFF. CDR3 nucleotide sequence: TGCGCCAGCAGCGGTCAGGGGGCTTCCTACAATGAGCAGTTCTTC.

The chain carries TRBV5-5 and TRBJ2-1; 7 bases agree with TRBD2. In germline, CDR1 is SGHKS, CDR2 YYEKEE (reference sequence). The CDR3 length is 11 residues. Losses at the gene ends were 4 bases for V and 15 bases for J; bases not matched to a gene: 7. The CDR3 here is CASSEGTIPFF. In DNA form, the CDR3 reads TGTGCCAGCAGCGAGGGGACTATTCCGTTCTTC.

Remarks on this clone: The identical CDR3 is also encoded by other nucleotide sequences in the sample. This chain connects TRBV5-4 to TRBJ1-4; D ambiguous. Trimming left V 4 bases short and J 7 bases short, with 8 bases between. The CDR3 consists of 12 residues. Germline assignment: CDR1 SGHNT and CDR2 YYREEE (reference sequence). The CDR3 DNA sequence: TGTGCCAGCAGCCTCCTAGGTGAAAAACTGTTTTTT. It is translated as CASSLLGEKLFF.

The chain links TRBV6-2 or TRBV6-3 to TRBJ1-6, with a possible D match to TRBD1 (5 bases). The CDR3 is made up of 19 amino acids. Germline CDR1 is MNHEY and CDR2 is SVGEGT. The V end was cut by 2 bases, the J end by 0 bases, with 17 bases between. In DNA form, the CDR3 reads TGTGCCAGCAGTTACGTCGCCGACAGACTGTCCTCCTATAATTCACCCCTCCACTTT. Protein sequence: CASSYVADRLSSYNSPLHF.

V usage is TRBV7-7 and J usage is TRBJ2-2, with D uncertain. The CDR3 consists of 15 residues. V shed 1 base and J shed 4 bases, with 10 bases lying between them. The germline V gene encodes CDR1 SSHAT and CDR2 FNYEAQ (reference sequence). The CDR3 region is CASSLGVAGTGELFF. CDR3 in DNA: TGTGCCAGCAGCTTAGGGGTAGCCGGCACCGGGGAGCTGTTTTTT.

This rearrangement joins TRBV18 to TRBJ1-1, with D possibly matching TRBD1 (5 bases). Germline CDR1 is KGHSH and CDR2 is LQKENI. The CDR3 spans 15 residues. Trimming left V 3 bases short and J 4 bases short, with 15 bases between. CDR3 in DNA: TGTGCCAGCTCACCGTGGGGGACTCCGGGCACTGAAGCTTTCTTT. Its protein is CASSPWGTPGTEAFF.

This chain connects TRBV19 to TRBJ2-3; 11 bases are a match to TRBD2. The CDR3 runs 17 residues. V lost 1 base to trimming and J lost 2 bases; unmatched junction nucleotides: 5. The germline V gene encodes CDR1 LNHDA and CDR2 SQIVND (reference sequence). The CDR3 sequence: CASSIGGTSGLTDTQYF. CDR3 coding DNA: TGTGCCAGTAGTATAGGTGGGACTAGCGGCCTCACAGATACGCAGTATTTT.

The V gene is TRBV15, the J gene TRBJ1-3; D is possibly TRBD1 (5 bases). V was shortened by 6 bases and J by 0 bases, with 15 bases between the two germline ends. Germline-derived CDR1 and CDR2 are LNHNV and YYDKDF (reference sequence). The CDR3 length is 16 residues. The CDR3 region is CATRRGPDYSGNTIYF. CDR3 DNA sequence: TGTGCCACCAGGCGGGGACCGGACTACTCTGGAAACACCATATATTTT.

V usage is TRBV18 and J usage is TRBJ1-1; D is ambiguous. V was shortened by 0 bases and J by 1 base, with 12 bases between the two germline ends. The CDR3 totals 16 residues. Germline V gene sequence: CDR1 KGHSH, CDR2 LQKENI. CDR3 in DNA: TGTGCCAGCTCACCACCCAAAGCCGCGGGGAACACTGAAGCTTTCTTT. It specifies CASSPPKAAGNTEAFF.

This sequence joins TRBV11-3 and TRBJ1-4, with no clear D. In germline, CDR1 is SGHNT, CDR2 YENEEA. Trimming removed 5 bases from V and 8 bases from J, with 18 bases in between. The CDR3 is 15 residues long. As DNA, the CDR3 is TGTGCCAGCAGCCTCATCGGGAAATCGGGGGAAAAACTGTTTTTT. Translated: CASSLIGKSGEKLFF. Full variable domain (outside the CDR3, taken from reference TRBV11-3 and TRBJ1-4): EAGVVQSPRYKIIEKKQPVAFWCNPISGHNTLYWYLQNLGQGPELLIRYENEEAVDDSQLPKDRFSAERLKGVDSTLKIQPAELGDSAVYLCASSLIGKSGEKLFFGSGTQLSVL.

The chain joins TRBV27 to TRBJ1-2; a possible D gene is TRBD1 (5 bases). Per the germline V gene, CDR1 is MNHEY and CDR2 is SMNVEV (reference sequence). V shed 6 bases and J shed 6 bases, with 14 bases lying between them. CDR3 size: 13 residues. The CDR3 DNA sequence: TGTGCCAGCAGCGCTCAGGGTTTGGATGGCTACACCTTC. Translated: CASSAQGLDGYTF.

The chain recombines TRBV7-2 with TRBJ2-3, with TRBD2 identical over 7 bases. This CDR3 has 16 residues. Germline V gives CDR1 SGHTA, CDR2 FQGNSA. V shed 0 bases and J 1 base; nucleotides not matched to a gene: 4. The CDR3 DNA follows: TGTGCCAGCAGCTTAGCCCGGACTAGTCGCACAGATACGCAGTATTTT. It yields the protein CASSLARTSRTDTQYF.

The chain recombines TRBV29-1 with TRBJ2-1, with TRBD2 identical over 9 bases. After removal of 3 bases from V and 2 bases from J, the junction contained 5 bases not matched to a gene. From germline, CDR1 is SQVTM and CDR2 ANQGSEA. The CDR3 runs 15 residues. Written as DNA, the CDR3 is TGCAGCGTTGATTCTTCTAGCGGGGCCTACAATGAGCAGTTCTTC. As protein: CSVDSSSGAYNEQFF.

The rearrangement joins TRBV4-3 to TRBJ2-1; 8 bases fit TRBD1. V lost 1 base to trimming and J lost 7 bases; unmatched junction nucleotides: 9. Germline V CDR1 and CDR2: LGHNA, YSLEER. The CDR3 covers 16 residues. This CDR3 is CASSQGVAGGWNEQFF. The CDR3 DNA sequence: TGCGCCAGCAGCCAAGGGGTGGCAGGGGGCTGGAATGAGCAGTTCTTC.

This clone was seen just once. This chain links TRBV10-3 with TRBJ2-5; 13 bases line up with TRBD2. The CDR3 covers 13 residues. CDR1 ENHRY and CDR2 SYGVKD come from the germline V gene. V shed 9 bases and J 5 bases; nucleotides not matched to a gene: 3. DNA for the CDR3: TGTGCCATTGGACTAGCGGGAGAGGAGACCCAGTACTTC. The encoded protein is CAIGLAGEETQYF.

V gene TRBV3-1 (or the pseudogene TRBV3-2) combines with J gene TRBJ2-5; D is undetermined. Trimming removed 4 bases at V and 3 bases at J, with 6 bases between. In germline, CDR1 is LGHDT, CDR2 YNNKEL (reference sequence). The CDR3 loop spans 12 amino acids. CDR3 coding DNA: TGTGCCAGCAGCCCACTTAAAGAGACCCAGTACTTC. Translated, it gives CASSPLKETQYF.

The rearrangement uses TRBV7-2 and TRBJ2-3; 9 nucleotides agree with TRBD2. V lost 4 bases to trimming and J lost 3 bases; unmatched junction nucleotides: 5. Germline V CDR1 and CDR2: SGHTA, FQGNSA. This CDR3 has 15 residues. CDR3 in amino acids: CASSWKAGGTDTQYF. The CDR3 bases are TGTGCCAGCAGCTGGAAGGCGGGAGGGACAGATACGCAGTATTTT.

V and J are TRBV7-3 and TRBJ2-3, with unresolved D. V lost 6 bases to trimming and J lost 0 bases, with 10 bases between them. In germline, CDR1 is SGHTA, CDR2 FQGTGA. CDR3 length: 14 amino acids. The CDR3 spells CASRQTSSTDTQYF. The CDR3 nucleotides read TGTGCCAGCAGACAAACCTCTAGCACAGATACGCAGTATTTT.